The 24 T cell receptor beta chains in this list originate from one sample, sequenced in a study of T-cell memory formation after mild COVID-19. TCRdb re-derived calls from the 5' RACE reads in MiXCR, one entry per CDR3 protein. The data contain 90,000 to 120,000 distinct CDR3 sequences, about an eighth of them singletons. The sample taken for sequencing was PBMCs or a T cell subset sorted from them (not recorded which). These receptors were obtained from a man in his late teens or twenties who had mild COVID-19 (a few samples of this study predate the infection). Cell type and time point are not known.

This clonotype was seen only a few times. J is TRBJ2-1 and V is TRBV27; D not resolved. Germline V CDR1 and CDR2: MNHEY, SMNVEV (reference sequence). The CDR3 runs 14 residues. V lost 3 bases, J lost 0 bases, and 6 bases lay in between. CDR3 sequence reads: CASSFGLSYNEQFF. In DNA form, the CDR3 reads TGTGCCAGCAGTTTCGGCCTCTCCTACAATGAGCAGTTCTTC.

In its sample, this clonotype was seen a few times. V is TRBV4-1 and J is TRBJ2-7, with 9 bases fitting TRBD1. The germline gives CDR1 MGHRA, CDR2 YSYEKL. V was clipped by 0 bases and J by 5 bases; unmatched bases: 5. The CDR3 spans 15 residues. The DNA of the CDR3 is TGCGCCAGCAGCCAAGACCTCGGACAGGGGAACGAGCAGTACGTC. This gives the protein CASSQDLGQGNEQYV.

The rearrangement links TRBV12-3 or TRBV12-4 to TRBJ2-1; tentatively, D is TRBD1 or TRBD2 (5 bases each). The CDR3 has 14 residues. V was trimmed by 1 base and J by 6 bases, leaving 10 bases between them. The CDR3 sequence is CASSLGGPLNEQFF. The CDR3 coding sequence is TGTGCCAGCAGTTTAGGGGGACCCCTCAATGAGCAGTTCTTC.

Only a few counts were recorded for this clonotype. The chain employs TRBV19 and TRBJ2-7, with D perhaps TRBD1 (5 bases). The CDR3 totals 14 residues. Between the trimmed V and J ends, which lost 5 bases and 2 bases, there was a span of 13 bases. Germline values: CDR1 LNHDA, CDR2 SQIVND (reference sequence). The CDR3 here is CASSQSTEAYEQYF. DNA of the CDR3: TGTGCCAGTAGTCAATCGACAGAGGCCTACGAGCAGTACTTC.

Only a few counts were recorded for this clonotype. The gene calls are TRBV4-2 and TRBJ1-2; TRBD1 might be the D (6 bases). Trimming cost V 0 bases and J 0 bases, with 8 bases left between them. Germline assignment: CDR1 LGHNA and CDR2 YNFKEQ. This CDR3 has 15 amino acids. The CDR3 protein is CASSQDWTANYGYTF. CDR3 bases: TGTGCCAGCAGCCAAGATTGGACAGCTAACTATGGCTACACCTTC.

This clonotype was counted between two and nine times. This rearrangement joins TRBV19 to TRBJ2-1, with D tentatively TRBD2 (5 bases). V was pared by 5 bases and J by 9 bases, with 17 bases between. The CDR3 spans 14 residues. CDR1 and CDR2 (germline): LNHDA, SQIVND (reference sequence). The CDR3 loop reads CASSPSTRYGEQFF. DNA for the CDR3: TGTGCCAGTAGTCCATCAACTAGATATGGTGAGCAGTTCTTC.

This clonotype was observed a few times. The V call is TRBV19, the J call TRBJ1-2; D is undetermined. V was trimmed by 3 bases and J by 6 bases, leaving 5 bases between them. CDR1 is LNHDA and CDR2 is SQIVND in the germline V gene (reference sequence). The CDR3 extends over 11 amino acids. CDR3 loop: CASSIGDGYTF. CDR3 DNA sequence: TGTGCCAGTAGTATTGGAGATGGCTACACCTTC.

The J gene is TRBJ1-2, the V gene TRBV6-2 or TRBV6-3; D is undetermined. The V end lost 0 bases, the J end lost 2 bases, and 13 bases lay between the germline ends. The CDR3 has 16 residues. Germline loops: CDR1 MNHEY, CDR2 SVGEGT. The CDR3: CASSYSSNGQNYGYTF. The CDR3 region has the DNA TGTGCCAGCAGTTACTCGAGTAATGGGCAGAACTATGGCTACACCTTC.

The chain recombines TRBV11-3 with TRBJ2-3; tentative D call: TRBD2 (6 bases). The CDR3 loop spans 13 amino acids. The germline gives CDR1 SGHNT, CDR2 YENEEA. Trimming left V 4 bases short and J 4 bases short, with 9 bases between. CDR3 region: CASSSGTSDTQYF. CDR3 DNA sequence: TGTGCCAGCAGCTCAGGGACTTCAGATACGCAGTATTTT.

This clonotype was observed a handful of times. This sequence joins TRBV27 and TRBJ2-7; 10 bases are a match to TRBD2. There are 15 residues in the CDR3. V was pared by 5 bases and J by 4 bases, with 8 bases of the junction left unmatched. The germline gives CDR1 MNHEY, CDR2 SMNVEV (reference sequence). The CDR3 nucleotides read TGTGCCAGCAGTACCCTAGCGGGGGAGAAATACGAGCAGTACTTC. Translating it yields CASSTLAGEKYEQYF.

This clonotype showed up just a few times. The V gene is TRBV27, the J gene TRBJ1-1; 9 nucleotides agree with TRBD1. The trim removed 8 bases at V and 5 bases at J, leaving 6 bases unmatched. Germline V CDR1 and CDR2: MNHEY, SMNVEV (reference sequence). This CDR3 spans 13 amino acids. CDR3 sequence: CASAYRGQTEAFF. In DNA form, the CDR3 reads TGTGCCAGCGCTTACAGGGGGCAAACTGAAGCTTTCTTT.

This chain uses TRBV20-1 with TRBJ2-2, with a possible D match to TRBD1 (6 bases). The CDR3 totals 16 residues. V shed 0 bases and J shed 1 base, with 12 bases lying between them. CDR1 DFQATT and CDR2 SNEGSKA come from the germline V gene (reference sequence). The CDR3 spells CSARDLTGRNTGELFF. DNA of the CDR3: TGCAGTGCTAGAGATCTAACAGGGAGGAACACCGGGGAGCTGTTTTTT.

This clonotype came up many times. This chain connects TRBV5-1 to TRBJ2-1, with a weak D call TRBD1 (5 bases). CDR1 SGHRS and CDR2 YFSETQ come from the germline V gene. The V end lost 4 bases, the J end lost 1 base, and 21 bases lay between the germline ends. The CDR3 totals 18 residues. The CDR3 loop is CASSLLGPQASSYNEQFF. CDR3 sequence (DNA): TGCGCCAGCAGCCTCCTCGGACCACAGGCGAGTTCCTACAATGAGCAGTTCTTC.

In its sample, this clonotype was seen a few times. V and J are TRBV7-9 and TRBJ2-7; D is unclear. V was clipped by 1 base and J by 0 bases, with 7 bases between them. The germline gives CDR1 SEHNR, CDR2 FQNEAQ (reference sequence). CDR3 length equals 14 residues. As DNA, the CDR3 is TGTGCCAGCAGCTTAGGGCAGAGCTCCTACGAGCAGTACGTC. Translated, it gives CASSLGQSSYEQYV.

This chain uses TRBV30 with TRBJ2-7; 8 bases line up with TRBD2. The germline gives CDR1 GTSNPN, CDR2 SVGIG (reference sequence). V shed 2 bases, J shed 6 bases, and the junction held 15 bases outside the gene matches. The CDR3 has 16 amino acids. DNA for the CDR3: TGTGCCTGGAGTACCCGGAGCGGGGGAGGGGTCTCCGAGCAGTACTTC. The encoded protein is CAWSTRSGGGVSEQYF.

This clonotype has at least ten counts. The chain links TRBV7-9 to TRBJ1-5, with unresolved D. The CDR3 sequence is 13 residues long. With 5 bases removed from V and 7 bases from J, the gap between germline ends came to 12 bases. From germline, CDR1 is SEHNR and CDR2 FQNEAQ (reference sequence). Here the CDR3 reads CASSPDGGQPQHF. As DNA, the CDR3 is TGTGCCAGCAGCCCCGATGGCGGACAGCCCCAGCATTTT.

The chain joins TRBV7-2 to TRBJ1-2; tentatively, D is TRBD1 (5 bases). Deletions cut 5 bases from V and 5 bases from J, with 12 bases between. Germline V gene sequence: CDR1 SGHTA, CDR2 FQGNSA. This CDR3 comprises 13 residues. CDR3 nucleotide sequence: TGTGCCAGCAGCCCCCCGGGGCGATATGGCTACACCTTC. Translating it yields CASSPPGRYGYTF.

The chain has TRBV4-1 and TRBJ2-5; 8 nucleotides line up with TRBD2. CDR1 and CDR2 from the germline V gene are MGHRA and YSYEKL. V was clipped by 4 bases and J by 4 bases; unmatched bases: 11. This CDR3 is 16 amino acids long. The CDR3 DNA reads TGCGCCAGCAGCCCCGGCGAACTAGCGGAGCCAGAGACCCAGTACTTC. It specifies CASSPGELAEPETQYF.

The chain carries TRBV15 and TRBJ1-1, with D unresolved. This CDR3 region has 14 residues. Trimming left V 0 bases short and J 7 bases short, with 12 bases between. CDR1 is LNHNV and CDR2 is YYDKDF in the germline V gene (reference sequence). For the CDR3, the DNA is TGTGCCACCAGCAGAGACCCGGTATGGGGTGAAGCTTTCTTT. This gives the protein CATSRDPVWGEAFF. Looking up the rest from reference TRBV15 and TRBJ1-1 gives the full variable domain: DAMVIQNPRYQVTQFGKPVTLSCSQTLNHNVMYWYQQKSSQAPKLLFHYYDKDFNNEADTPDNFQSRRPNTSFCFLDIRSPGLGDTAMYLCATSRDPVWGEAFFGQGTRLTVV.

This clonotype occurred once. This chain joins TRBV12-3 or TRBV12-4 and TRBJ1-1; D is perhaps TRBD1 (6 bases). This CDR3 spans 14 amino acids. Trimming took 6 bases from V and 5 from J, leaving 16 bases between them. The CDR3 DNA sequence: TGTGCCAGCAGGTCGGACAGTTCCTATACTGAAGCTTTCTTT. Its translation is CASRSDSSYTEAFF.

There are a few counts of this clonotype. This rearrangement joins TRBV9 to TRBJ2-5; 10 bases align to TRBD1. CDR3 length: 17 residues. Unmatched junction bases numbered 12, after V lost 3 bases and J lost 4 bases. The germline V gene encodes CDR1 SGDLS and CDR2 YYNGEE. The CDR3 DNA sequence: TGTGCCAGCAGCGGCGATTTTGACGGGGACAGGGGAGAGACCCAGTACTTC. Translation gives CASSGDFDGDRGETQYF.

This clonotype was seen a few times. This rearrangement joins TRBV4-3 to TRBJ1-2; D uncertain. Trimming cost V 0 bases and J 4 bases, with 6 bases left between them. The germline V gene encodes CDR1 LGHNA and CDR2 YSLEER. This CDR3 contains 13 residues. The CDR3 bases are TGCGCCAGCAGCCAAGATGGGGTCTATGGCTACACCTTC. Translating gives CASSQDGVYGYTF.

The chain combines TRBV20-1 with TRBJ2-7; D ambiguous. The CDR3 is 11 residues long. Deletions cut 6 bases from V and 0 bases from J, with 6 bases between. Germline V gene data show CDR1 as DFQATT and CDR2 as SNEGSKA (reference sequence). DNA of the CDR3: TGCAGTGCCCGTTTCTCCTACGAGCAGTACTTC. Its protein is CSARFSYEQYF.

A few counts support this clonotype. The chain joins TRBV18 to TRBJ2-1; TRBD1 agrees at 7 bases. V trimming: 4 bases; J trimming: 3 bases; junction bases outside the gene matches: 6. Germline values: CDR1 KGHSH, CDR2 LQKENI. This CDR3 spans 15 amino acids. In DNA, the CDR3 is TGTGCCAGCTCACTACGGACAGGAGACTACAATGAGCAGTTCTTC. Its translation is CASSLRTGDYNEQFF.